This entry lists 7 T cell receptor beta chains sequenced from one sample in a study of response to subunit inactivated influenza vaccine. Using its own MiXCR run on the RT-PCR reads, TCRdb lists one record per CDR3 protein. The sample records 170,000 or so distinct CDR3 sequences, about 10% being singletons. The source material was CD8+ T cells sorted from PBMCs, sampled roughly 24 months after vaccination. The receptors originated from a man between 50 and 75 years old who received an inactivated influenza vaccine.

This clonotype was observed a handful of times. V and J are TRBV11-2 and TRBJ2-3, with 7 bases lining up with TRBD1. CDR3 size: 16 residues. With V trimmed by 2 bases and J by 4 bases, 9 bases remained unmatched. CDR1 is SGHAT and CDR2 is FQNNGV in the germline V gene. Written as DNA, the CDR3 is TGTGCCAGCAGCTTATCTGGGCGACAGGGACCAGATACGCAGTATTTT. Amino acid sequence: CASSLSGRQGPDTQYF. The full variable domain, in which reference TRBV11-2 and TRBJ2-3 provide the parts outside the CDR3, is EAGVAQSPRYKIIEKRQSVAFWCNPISGHATLYWYQQILGQGPKLLIQFQNNGVVDDSQLPKDRFSAERLKGVDSTLKIQPAKLEDSAVYLCASSLSGRQGPDTQYFGPGTRLTVL.

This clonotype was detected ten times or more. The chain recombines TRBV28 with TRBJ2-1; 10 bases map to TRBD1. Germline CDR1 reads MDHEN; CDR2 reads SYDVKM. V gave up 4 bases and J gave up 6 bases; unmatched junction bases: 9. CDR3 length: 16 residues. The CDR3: CASSSWTGGNPNEQFF. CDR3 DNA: TGTGCCAGCAGTTCTTGGACAGGGGGAAACCCCAATGAGCAGTTCTTC.

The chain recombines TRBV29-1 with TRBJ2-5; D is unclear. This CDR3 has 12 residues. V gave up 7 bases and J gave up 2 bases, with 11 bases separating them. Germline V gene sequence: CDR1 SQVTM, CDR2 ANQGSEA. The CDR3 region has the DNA TGCAGCGCCCACCTGGAACAAGAGACCCAGTACTTC. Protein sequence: CSAHLEQETQYF.

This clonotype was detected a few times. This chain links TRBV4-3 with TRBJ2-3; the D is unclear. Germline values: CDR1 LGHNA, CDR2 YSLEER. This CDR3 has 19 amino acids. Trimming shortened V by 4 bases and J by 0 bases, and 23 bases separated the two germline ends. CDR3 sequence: CASSRNLVSSLVSTDTQYF. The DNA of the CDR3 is TGCGCCAGCAGCCGGAATTTAGTTTCGAGCCTTGTTAGCACAGATACGCAGTATTTT.

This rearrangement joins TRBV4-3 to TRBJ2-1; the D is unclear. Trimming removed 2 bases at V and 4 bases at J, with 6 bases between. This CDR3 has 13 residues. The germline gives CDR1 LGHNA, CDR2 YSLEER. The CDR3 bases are TGCGCCAGCAGCCAATATCGGTACAATGAGCAGTTCTTC. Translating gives CASSQYRYNEQFF.

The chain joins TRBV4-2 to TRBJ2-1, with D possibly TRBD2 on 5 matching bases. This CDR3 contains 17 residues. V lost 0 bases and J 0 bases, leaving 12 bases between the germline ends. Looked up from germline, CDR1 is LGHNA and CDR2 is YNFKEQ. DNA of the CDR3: TGTGCCAGCAGCCAAGATCCAGCGGATAGCTCCTACAATGAGCAGTTCTTC. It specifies CASSQDPADSSYNEQFF.

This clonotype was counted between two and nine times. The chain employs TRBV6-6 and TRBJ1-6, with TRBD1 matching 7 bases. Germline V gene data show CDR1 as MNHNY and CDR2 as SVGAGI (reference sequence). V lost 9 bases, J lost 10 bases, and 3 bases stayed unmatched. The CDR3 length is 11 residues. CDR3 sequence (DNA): TGTGCCAGTCAGGGGGAATCACCCCTCCACTTT. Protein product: CASQGESPLHF.